The present T cell receptor (beta chain) was sequenced within a study of cytomegalovirus exposure and HLA in healthy donors. The primer mix had 60 Vbeta and 13 Jbeta primers. Using immunoSEQ multiplex PCR, the repertoire was profiled, and TCRdb retains in-frame clones only, with some absent. The sample has 150,000 to 200,000 clones; less than 75% are singletons. Germline assignment: CDR1 SGHTA and CDR2 FQGNSA. V dropped 2 bases and J dropped 1; count of bases not matched to a gene: 6. There are 17 residues in the CDR3. This clone was found a few times. The sequencing input was PBMCs. J is TRBJ1-3 and V is TRBV7-2, with 9 bases aligning to TRBD1. The sequence derives from a girl aged 10 to 17 in good health and CMV-seronegative. CDR3 residues: CASSLLLGQGSGNTIYF. The CDR3, as DNA: TGTGCCAGCAGCTTATTGCTAGGACAGGGGTCTGGAAACACCATATATTTT.